These T cell receptor beta chains were read from a single sample in a study of PD-1 blockade in mismatch repair-deficient tumors. Sequencing was performed with immunoSEQ multiplex PCR; in TCRdb, only in-frame clones are kept and a portion is missing. This sample yields about 51,000 clones, of which 78% are seen a single time; 3.3% belongs to the top ten. Sample: peripheral blood, taken 4 weeks after starting pembrolizumab. The receptors were sampled from an adult with mismatch repair-deficient cancer. CDR3s include the opening cysteine and the closing phenylalanine or tryptophan.

V	length	J	CDR3
TRBV7-6	15	TRBJ2-2	CASSLVDSNTGELFF
TRBV9	14	TRBJ1-3	CAVKEWDSGNTIYF
TRBV28	14	TRBJ2-7	CASSAGTLGYEQYF
TRBV25-1	11	TRBJ1-1	CATRRGGGAFF
TRBV9	16	TRBJ2-1	CASSSHYGTARDEQFF
TRBV15	13	TRBJ2-1	CATSRDLPGNGVF
TRBV14	17	TRBJ1-1	CASSQETTGWGSTEAFF
TRBV9	16	TRBJ2-3	CASSVDAGGSTDTQYF
TRBV4-3	17	TRBJ2-1	CASSQGPSGSSYNEQFF
TRBV7-2	16	TRBJ2-2	CASSPQPSGNTGELFF
TRBV7-9	16	TRBJ2-7	CASSFSPGTAVEEQYF
TRBV30	15	TRBJ2-6	CAWRVIGSGANVLTF
TRBV14	12	TRBJ1-4	CASSQDAEKLFF
TRBV27	12	TRBJ2-1	CASSHPTGEQFF
TRBV12-5	16	TRBJ2-2	CASGFRLAGNTGELFF
TRBV5-1	15	TRBJ1-2	CASSLVPGQGYGYTF
TRBV7-7	15	TRBJ2-3	CASSLGSGRTDTQYF
TRBV27	14	TRBJ1-2	CASRFETQGHGYTF
TRBV10-3	16	TRBJ2-6	CAISDGDRGWANVLTF
TRBV11-3	12	TRBJ2-7	CASSRSGYEQYF
TRBV9	16	TRBJ2-1	CASSTRLAGGYNEQFF